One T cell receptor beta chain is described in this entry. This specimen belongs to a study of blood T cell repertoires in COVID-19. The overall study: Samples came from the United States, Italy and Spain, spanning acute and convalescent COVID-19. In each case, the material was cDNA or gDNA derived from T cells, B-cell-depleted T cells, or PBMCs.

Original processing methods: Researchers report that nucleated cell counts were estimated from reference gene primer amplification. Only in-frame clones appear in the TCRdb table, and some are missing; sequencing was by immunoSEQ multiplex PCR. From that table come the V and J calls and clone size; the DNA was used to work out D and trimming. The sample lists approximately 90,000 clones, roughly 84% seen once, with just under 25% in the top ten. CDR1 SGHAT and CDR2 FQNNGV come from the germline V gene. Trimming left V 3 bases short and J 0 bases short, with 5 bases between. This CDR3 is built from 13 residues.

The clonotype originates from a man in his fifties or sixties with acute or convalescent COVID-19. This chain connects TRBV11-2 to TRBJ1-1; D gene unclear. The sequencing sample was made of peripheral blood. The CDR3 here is CASSFSVNTEAFF. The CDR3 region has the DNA TGTGCCAGCAGCTTCTCCGTGAACACTGAAGCTTTCTTT.